The 7 T cell receptor beta chains presented below share a single source sample, sequenced in a study of early T cells in non-severe SARS-CoV-2 infection. Each CDR3 protein is one row after TCRdb ran MiXCR on the 5' RACE reads. The sample contains about 36,000 distinct CDR3 sequences, less than 6.5% of which appear only once. Sequenced sample: whole blood. The receptors originated from an adult who was a healthcare worker with PCR-confirmed SARS-CoV-2 infection or an uninfected control (not recorded which).

A word on this clonotype: A read error may explain this, as a much larger clone is one base away. The chain employs TRBV4-2 and TRBJ2-7; TRBD1 is a possible D gene (6 bases). The length of the CDR3 is 14 residues. CDR1 is LGHNA and CDR2 is YNFKEQ in the germline V gene. This CDR3 is CASSQEHRAYERYF. DNA of the CDR3: TGTGCCAGCAGCCAAGAACACAGGGCCTACGAGCGGTACTTC.

The sample holds many counts of this clonotype. The rearrangement joins TRBV4-2 to TRBJ2-1; D is ambiguous. CDR1 and CDR2 from the germline V gene are LGHNA and YNFKEQ. The CDR3 length is 13 residues. V lost 0 bases and J lost 10, with 10 bases in between. Here the CDR3 reads CASSQERVSEQFF. CDR3 nucleotide sequence: TGTGCCAGCAGCCAAGAAAGAGTTTCCGAGCAGTTCTTC.

This clonotype was seen ten or more times. The V call is TRBV7-3, the J call TRBJ2-1; D is possibly TRBD1 (5 bases). This CDR3 comprises 15 residues. CDR1 is SGHTA, CDR2 FQGTGA, per germline. V gave up 3 bases and J gave up 5 bases, with 14 bases separating them. The CDR3 DNA follows: TGTGCCAGCAGCTTGGGGCCCGCTCCTAACAATGAGCAGTTCTTC. Translating gives CASSLGPAPNNEQFF.

There are a few counts of this clonotype. The chain carries TRBV18 and TRBJ2-2, with unresolved D. Germline lookup yields CDR1 KGHSH and CDR2 LQKENI. The CDR3 has 14 residues. Deletions cut 2 bases from V and 1 base from J, with 5 bases between. CDR3 DNA sequence: TGTGCCAGCTCACCAGGATTGAACACCGGGGAGCTGTTTTTT. Its protein is CASSPGLNTGELFF.

The V gene is TRBV11-2, the J gene TRBJ2-7, with D uncertain. The V gene lost 5 bases and the J gene lost 2 bases, with 10 bases spanning the gap. The V gene's germline CDR1 is SGHAT and CDR2 FQNNGV. This CDR3 comprises 13 residues. Here the CDR3 reads CASSRGSAYEQYF. CDR3 coding DNA: TGTGCCAGCAGCCGTGGCAGCGCCTACGAGCAGTACTTC.

This clonotype was seen ten or more times. V gene TRBV18 combines with J gene TRBJ2-5, with D maybe TRBD1 (5 bases). CDR3 length equals 16 residues. V was pared by 5 bases and J by 5 bases, with 21 bases between. The germline gives CDR1 KGHSH, CDR2 LQKENI. This CDR3 reads CASSELTDTTTETQYF. In nucleotides, the CDR3 is TGTGCCAGCTCAGAGTTGACAGACACTACGACGGAGACCCAGTACTTC.

This clonotype showed up many times. CDR3 in amino acids: CASSGTGQGETQYF. The CDR3, as DNA: TGTGCCAGCAGCGGAACGGGACAGGGCGAGACCCAGTACTTC. This chain links TRBV7-9 with TRBJ2-5, with TRBD1 identical over 9 bases. V lost 5 bases and J lost 5; bases outside the gene matches: 6. The germline V gene encodes CDR1 SEHNR and CDR2 FQNEAQ (reference sequence). The CDR3 totals 14 residues. Using reference TRBV7-9 and TRBJ2-5 for the parts outside the CDR3, the full variable domain is DTGVSQNPRHKITKRGQNVTFRCDPISEHNRLYWYRQTLGQGPEFLTYFQNEAQLEKSRLLSDRFSAERPKGSFSTLEIQRTEQGDSAMYLCASSGTGQGETQYFGPGTRLLVL.